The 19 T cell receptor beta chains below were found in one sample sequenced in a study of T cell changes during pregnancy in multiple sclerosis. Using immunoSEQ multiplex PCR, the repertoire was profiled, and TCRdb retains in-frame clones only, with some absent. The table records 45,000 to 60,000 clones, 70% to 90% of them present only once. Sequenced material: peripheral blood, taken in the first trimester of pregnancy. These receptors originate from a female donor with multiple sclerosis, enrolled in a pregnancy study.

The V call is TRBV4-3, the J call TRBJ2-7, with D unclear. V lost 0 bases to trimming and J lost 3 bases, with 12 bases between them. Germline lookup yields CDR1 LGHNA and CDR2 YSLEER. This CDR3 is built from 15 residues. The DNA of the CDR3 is TGCGCCAGCAGCCAAGAGATGGGCATTAGCTACGAGCAGTACTTC. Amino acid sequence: CASSQEMGISYEQYF.

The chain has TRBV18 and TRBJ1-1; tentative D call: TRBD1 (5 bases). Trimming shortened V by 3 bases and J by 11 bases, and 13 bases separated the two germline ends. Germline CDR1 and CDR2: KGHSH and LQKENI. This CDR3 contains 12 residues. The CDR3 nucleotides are TGTGCCAGCTCACCGCTGTGGGGGGATGCTTTCTTT. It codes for CASSPLWGDAFF.

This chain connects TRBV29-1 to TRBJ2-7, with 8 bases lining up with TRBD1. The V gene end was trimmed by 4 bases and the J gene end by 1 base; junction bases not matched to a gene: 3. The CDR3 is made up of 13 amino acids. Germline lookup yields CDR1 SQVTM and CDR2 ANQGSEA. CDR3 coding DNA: TGCAGCGTTGGGGACAGGCTTTCCTACGAGCAGTACTTC. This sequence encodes CSVGDRLSYEQYF.

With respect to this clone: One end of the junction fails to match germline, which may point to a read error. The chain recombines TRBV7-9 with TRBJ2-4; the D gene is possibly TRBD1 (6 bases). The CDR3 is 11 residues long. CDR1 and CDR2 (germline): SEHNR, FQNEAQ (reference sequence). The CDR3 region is CASSLDGGHHF. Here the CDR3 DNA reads TGTGCCAGCAGCTTAGATGGGGGACACCACTTC. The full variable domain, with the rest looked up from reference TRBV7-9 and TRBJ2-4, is DTGVSQNPRHKITKRGQNVTFRCDPISEHNRLYWYRQTLGQGPEFLTYFQNEAQLEKSRLLSDRFSAERPKGSFSTLEIQRTEQGDSAMYLCASSLDGGHHFGAGTRLSVL.

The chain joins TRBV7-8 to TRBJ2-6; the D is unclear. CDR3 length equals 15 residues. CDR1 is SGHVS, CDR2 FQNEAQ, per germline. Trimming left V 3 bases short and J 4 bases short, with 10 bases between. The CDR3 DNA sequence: TGTGCCAGCAGCTTGAGAGGTACAGGGGCCAACGTCCTGACTTTC. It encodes CASSLRGTGANVLTF.

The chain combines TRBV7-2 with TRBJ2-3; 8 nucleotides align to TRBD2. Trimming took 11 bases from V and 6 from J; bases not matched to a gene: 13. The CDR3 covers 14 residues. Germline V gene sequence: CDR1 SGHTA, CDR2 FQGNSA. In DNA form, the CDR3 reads TGTGCCTCCAGGCCTGCGGGGGGCCCCGATACGCAGTATTTT. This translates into CASRPAGGPDTQYF.

The CDR3 bases are TGCGCCAGCAGCTTGGTTGGAGGGGCGAACTATGGCTACACCTTC. The encoded protein is CASSLVGGANYGYTF. The J gene is TRBJ1-2, the V gene TRBV5-1; TRBD1 might be the D (5 bases). CDR1 is SGHRS and CDR2 is YFSETQ in the germline V gene. V lost 0 bases to trimming and J lost 2 bases, with 11 bases between them. The CDR3 contains 15 residues.

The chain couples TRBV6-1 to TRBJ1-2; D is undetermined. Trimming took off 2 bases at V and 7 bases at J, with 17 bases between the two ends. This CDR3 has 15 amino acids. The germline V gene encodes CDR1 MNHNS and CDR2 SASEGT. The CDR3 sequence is CASSERWNSPIGYTF. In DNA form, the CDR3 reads TGTGCCAGCAGTGAACGGTGGAACAGCCCCATTGGCTACACCTTC.

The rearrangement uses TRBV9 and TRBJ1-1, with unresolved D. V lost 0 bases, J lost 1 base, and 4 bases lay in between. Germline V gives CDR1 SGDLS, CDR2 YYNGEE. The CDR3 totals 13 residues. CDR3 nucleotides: TGTGCCAGCAGCGTAGCCCAGAACACTGAAGCTTTCTTT. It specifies CASSVAQNTEAFF.

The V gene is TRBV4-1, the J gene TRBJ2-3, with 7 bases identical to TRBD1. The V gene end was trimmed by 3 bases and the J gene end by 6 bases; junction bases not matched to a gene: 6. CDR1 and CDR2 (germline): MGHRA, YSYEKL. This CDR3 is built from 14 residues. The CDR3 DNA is TGCGCCAGCAGCCAGGCACAGGGGTGGGATACGCAGTATTTT. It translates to CASSQAQGWDTQYF.

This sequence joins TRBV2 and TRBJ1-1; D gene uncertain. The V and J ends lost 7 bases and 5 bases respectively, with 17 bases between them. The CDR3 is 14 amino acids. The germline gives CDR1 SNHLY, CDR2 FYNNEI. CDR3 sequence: CASIRTPGGTEAFF. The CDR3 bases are TGTGCCAGCATTCGGACCCCCGGAGGTACTGAAGCTTTCTTT.

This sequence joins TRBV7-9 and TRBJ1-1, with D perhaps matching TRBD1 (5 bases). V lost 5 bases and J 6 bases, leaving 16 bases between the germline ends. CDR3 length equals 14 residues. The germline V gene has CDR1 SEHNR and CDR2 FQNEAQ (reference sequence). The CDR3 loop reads CASSALGGTSEAFF. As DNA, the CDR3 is TGTGCCAGCAGCGCCTTGGGGGGTACCTCTGAAGCTTTCTTT.

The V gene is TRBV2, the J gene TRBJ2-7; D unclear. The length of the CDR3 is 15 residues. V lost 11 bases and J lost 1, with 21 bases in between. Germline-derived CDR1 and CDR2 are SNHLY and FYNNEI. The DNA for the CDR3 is TGTGCCTCTCTCAACGAGGCAGCCGCATCCTACGAGCAGTACTTC. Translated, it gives CASLNEAAASYEQYF.

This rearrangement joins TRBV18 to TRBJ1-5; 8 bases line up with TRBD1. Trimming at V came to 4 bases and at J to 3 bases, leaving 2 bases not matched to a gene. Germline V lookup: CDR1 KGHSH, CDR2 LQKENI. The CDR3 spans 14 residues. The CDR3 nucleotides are TGTGCCAGCTCACAACAGGGGGACAATCAGCCCCAGCATTTT. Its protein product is CASSQQGDNQPQHF. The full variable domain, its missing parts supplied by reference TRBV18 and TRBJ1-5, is NAGVMQNPRHLVRRRGQEARLRCSPMKGHSHVYWYRQLPEEGLKFMVYLQKENIIDESGMPKERFSAEFPKEGPSILRIQQVVRGDSAAYFCASSQQGDNQPQHFGDGTRLSIL.

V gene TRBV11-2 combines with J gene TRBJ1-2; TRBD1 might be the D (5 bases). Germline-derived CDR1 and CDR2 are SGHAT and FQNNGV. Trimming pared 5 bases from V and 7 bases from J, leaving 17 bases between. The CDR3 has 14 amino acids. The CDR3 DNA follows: TGTGCCAGCAGCCGGGGGGTAAGGGCGGTTGGCTACACCTTC. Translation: CASSRGVRAVGYTF.

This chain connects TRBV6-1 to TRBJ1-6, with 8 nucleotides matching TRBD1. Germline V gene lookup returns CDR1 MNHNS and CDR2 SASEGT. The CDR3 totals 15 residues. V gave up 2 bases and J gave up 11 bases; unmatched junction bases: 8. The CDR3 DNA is TGTGCCAGCAGTGAACCTAGGACAGGGACTGCACCCCTCCACTTT. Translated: CASSEPRTGTAPLHF.

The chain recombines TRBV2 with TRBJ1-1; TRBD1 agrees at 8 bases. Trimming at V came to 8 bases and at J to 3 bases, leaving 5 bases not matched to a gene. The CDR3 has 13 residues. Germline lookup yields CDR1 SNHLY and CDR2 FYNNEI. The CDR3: CASGGQGYTEAFF. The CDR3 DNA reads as TGTGCCAGCGGCGGACAGGGATACACTGAAGCTTTCTTT.

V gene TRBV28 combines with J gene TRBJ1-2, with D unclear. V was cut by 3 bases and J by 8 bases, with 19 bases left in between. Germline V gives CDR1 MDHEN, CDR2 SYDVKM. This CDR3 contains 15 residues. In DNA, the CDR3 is TGTGCCAGCAGTTTTATTACTCCAGGTTTTGGCGGCTACACCTTC. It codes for CASSFITPGFGGYTF.

The DNA of the CDR3 is TGCGCCAGCAGCCATCGACCCCGGACAGGTGACACAGATACGCAGTATTTT. It specifies CASSHRPRTGDTDTQYF. The chain carries TRBV4-3 and TRBJ2-3, with TRBD1 matching 7 bases. The trim removed 3 bases at V and 2 bases at J, leaving 11 bases unmatched. This CDR3 has 17 amino acids. CDR1 is LGHNA and CDR2 is YSLEER in the germline V gene.